This T cell receptor beta chain was identified in a study of T cell responses to AZD1222 COVID-19 vaccine. Produced via immunoSEQ multiplex PCR; TCRdb's table is partial and in-frame only. The sample has 130,000 to 150,000 clones, 70% to 90% seen once. This CDR3 is built from 11 residues. Per the germline V gene, CDR1 is MNHEY and CDR2 is SVGEGT. V lost 4 bases and J lost 7, with 7 bases in between. The clonotype comes from an adult in good health. The sequences come from peripheral blood, collected on day 0 of AZD1222 vaccination. The chain carries TRBV6-2 or TRBV6-3 and TRBJ1-2; the D is unclear. The CDR3 DNA reads as TGTGCCAGCAGTTCAGGTTCTGGCTACACCTTC. Its protein product is CASSSGSGYTF.